Reported below is one T cell receptor beta chain. Its antigen is unknown. The CDR3 loop spans 13 amino acids. V shed 2 bases and J shed 2 bases, with 6 bases lying between them. CDR1 and CDR2 from the germline V gene are LGHDT and YNNKEL (reference sequence). Here immunoSEQ multiplex PCR was the method, and the copy in TCRdb shows in-frame clones only, minus some. The sample includes over 110,000 clones, 75% to 90% seen only once; the top ten take about 1.5%. The data originate from a study of T cell responses to AZD1222 COVID-19 vaccine. Study outcomes and limitations: Spike-specific TCR breadth and depth were elevated following two AZD1222 doses. In a largely white British group with more females than males, clonal diversity was possibly underestimated. Nearly half of spike-specific TCRs reportedly target variant regions that are unmutated in the B.1.351 and B.1.1.7 variants.

This sequence joins TRBV3-1 (or the pseudogene TRBV3-2) and TRBJ1-1; D unresolved. This clonotype originated in an adult in good health. Sample: peripheral blood, taken on day 0 of AZD1222 vaccination. The CDR3 DNA reads TGTGCCAGCAGCCAACGGGTTAACACTGAAGCTTTCTTT. The encoded protein is CASSQRVNTEAFF.